Sequencing of this T cell receptor beta chain was carried out in a study of T cells after yellow fever vaccination. Study-wide points: Post-booster repertoires contained most primary-vaccination clones again (approximately 97% CD4, around 88% CD8). The bulk population could contribute abundant contaminating clonotypes to FACS-sorted repertoires.

CDR3 size: 16 residues. Unmatched junction bases numbered 7, after V lost 0 bases and J lost 4 bases. CDR1 SGDLS and CDR2 YYNGEE come from the germline V gene. This clonotype showed up just a few times. The antigen remains undetermined. In making TCR cDNA, 5'RACE template switching added a universal primer site and UMIs to it. One entry per CDR3 protein, called by TCRdb with MiXCR from the 5' RACE reads. The table includes some 290,000 distinct CDR3 sequences, roughly 10% detected once. Material: CD4+ T cells sorted from PBMCs, obtained 45 days after the yellow fever booster vaccination. This TCR was sampled from a man between 18 and 29 years old who received the YFV17D yellow fever vaccine. The chain combines TRBV9 with TRBJ2-1, with TRBD1 matching 7 bases. This CDR3 is CASSVVVGTAYNEQFF. The CDR3 DNA reads as TGTGCCAGCAGCGTAGTTGTTGGGACAGCATACAATGAGCAGTTCTTC.